This TCR beta chain appears in the sequencing data of a study of cytomegalovirus exposure and HLA in healthy donors. Study results and caveats: It was likely that a cluster of highly shared sequence variants was a sequencing artifact.

As regards this clone: Antigen specificity is unknown.

Whereas donors were nominally healthy upon sampling, unrecorded immune exposures were probable. The primer mix had 60 Vbeta and 13 Jbeta primers. Profiling relied on immunoSEQ multiplex PCR, and the TCRdb table lists in-frame clones only, not all of them. The sample carries roughly 100,000 clones, about 62% recorded once. Sequencing was performed on PBMCs. This receptor was taken from a human donor in good health.

CDR3 amino acids: CASSPSRGMELFF. The CDR3 nucleotides are TGTGCCAGCTCACCAAGTAGGGGGATGGAGCTGTTTTTT. The chain joins TRBV18 to TRBJ2-2; tentatively, D is TRBD1 (6 bases). V was trimmed by 2 bases and J by 10 bases, leaving 11 bases between them. Germline V lookup: CDR1 KGHSH, CDR2 LQKENI. This CDR3 contains 13 residues.